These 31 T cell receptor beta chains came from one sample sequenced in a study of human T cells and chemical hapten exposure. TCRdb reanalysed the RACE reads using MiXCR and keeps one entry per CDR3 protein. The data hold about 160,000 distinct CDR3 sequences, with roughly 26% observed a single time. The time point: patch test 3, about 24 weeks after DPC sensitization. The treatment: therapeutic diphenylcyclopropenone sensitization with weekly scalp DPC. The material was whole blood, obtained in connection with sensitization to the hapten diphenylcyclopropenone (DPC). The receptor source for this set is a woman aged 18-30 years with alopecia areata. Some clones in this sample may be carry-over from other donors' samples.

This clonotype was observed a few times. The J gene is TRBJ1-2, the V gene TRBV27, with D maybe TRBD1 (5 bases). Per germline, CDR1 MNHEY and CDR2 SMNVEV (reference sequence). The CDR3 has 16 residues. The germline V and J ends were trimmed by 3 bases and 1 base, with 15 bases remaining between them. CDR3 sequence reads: CASSLGFREDNYGYTF. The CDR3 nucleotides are TGTGCCAGCAGTTTGGGGTTCAGGGAAGATAACTATGGCTACACCTTC.

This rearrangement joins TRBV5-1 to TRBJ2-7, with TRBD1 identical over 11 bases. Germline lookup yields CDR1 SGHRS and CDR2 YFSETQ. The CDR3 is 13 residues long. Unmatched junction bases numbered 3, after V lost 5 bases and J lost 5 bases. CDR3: CASRDRGLDEQYF. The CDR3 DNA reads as TGCGCCAGCAGGGACAGGGGGCTGGACGAGCAGTACTTC.

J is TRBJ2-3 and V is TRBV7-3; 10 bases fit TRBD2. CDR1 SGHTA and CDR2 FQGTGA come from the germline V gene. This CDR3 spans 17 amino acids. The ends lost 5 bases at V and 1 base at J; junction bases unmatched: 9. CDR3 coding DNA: TGTGCCAGCAGCCTTAACTCCGGACTAGCGGGCACAGATACGCAGTATTTT. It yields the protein CASSLNSGLAGTDTQYF. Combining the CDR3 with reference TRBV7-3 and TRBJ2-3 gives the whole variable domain GAGVSQTPSNKVTEKGKYVELRCDPISGHTALYWYRQSLGQGPEFLIYFQGTGAADDSGLPNDRFFAVRPEGSVSTLKIQRTERGDSAVYLCASSLNSGLAGTDTQYFGPGTRLTVL.

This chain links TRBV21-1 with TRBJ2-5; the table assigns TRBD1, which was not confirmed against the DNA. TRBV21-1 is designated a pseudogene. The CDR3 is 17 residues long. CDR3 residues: CASSKEPGGQPKETQYF. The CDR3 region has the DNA TGTGCCAGCAGCAAAGAGCCGGGGGGACAGCCAAAGGAGACCCAGTACTTC.

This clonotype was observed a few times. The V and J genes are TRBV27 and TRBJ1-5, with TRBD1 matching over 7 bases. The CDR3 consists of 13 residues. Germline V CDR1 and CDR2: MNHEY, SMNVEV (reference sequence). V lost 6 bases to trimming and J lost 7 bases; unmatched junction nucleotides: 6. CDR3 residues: CASRHRGGQPQHF. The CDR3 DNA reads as TGTGCCAGCAGACACAGGGGCGGGCAGCCCCAGCATTTT.

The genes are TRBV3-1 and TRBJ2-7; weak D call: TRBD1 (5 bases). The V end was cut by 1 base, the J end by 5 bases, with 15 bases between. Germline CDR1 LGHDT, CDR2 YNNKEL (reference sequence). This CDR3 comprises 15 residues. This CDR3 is CASSQGQIRSNEQYF. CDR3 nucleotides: TGTGCCAGCAGCCAAGGACAGATCCGATCGAACGAGCAGTACTTC.

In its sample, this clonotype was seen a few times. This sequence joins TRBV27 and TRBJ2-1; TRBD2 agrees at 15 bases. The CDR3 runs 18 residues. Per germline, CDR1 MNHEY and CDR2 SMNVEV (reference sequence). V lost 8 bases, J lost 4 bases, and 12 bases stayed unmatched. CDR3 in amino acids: CASQKGRGLAGGYNEQFF. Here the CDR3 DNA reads TGTGCCAGCCAAAAGGGGAGGGGACTAGCGGGGGGTTACAATGAGCAGTTCTTC.

The CDR3 reads CASSSLQGAGETQYF. The CDR3 DNA is TGTGCCAGCAGTTCCCTCCAGGGGGCTGGAGAGACCCAGTACTTC. The chain links TRBV6-6 to TRBJ2-5, with 8 bases identical to TRBD1. This CDR3 has 15 residues. J lost 4 bases, V lost 4 bases, and 8 bases had no gene match. Germline values: CDR1 MNHNY, CDR2 SVGAGI (reference sequence).

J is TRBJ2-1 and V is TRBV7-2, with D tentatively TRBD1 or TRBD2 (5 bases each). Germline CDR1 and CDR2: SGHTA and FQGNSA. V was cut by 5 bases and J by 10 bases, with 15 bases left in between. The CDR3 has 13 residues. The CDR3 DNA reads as TGTGCCAGCAGCGCGAGGGACGGAATGGAGCAGTTCTTC. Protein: CASSARDGMEQFF.

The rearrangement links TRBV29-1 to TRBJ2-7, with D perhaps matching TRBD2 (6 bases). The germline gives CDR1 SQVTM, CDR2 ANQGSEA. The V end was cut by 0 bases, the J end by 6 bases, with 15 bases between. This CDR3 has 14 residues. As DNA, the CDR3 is TGCAGCGTTGAAGACCCCTTTACTAGCCGCGAGCAGTACTTC. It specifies CSVEDPFTSREQYF.

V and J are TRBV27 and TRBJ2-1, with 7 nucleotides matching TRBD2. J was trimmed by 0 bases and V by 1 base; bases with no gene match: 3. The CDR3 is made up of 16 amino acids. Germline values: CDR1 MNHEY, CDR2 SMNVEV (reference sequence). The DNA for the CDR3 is TGTGCCAGCAGTTTATGGGGGGGGAGCTCCTACAATGAGCAGTTCTTC. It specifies CASSLWGGSSYNEQFF.

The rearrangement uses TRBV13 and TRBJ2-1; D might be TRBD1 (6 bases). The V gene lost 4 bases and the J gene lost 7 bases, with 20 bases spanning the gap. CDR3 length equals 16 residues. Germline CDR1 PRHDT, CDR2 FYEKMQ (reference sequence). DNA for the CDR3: TGTGCCAGCAGCTCCCAGGATGGGGGCCCTTATAATGAGCAGTTCTTC. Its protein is CASSSQDGGPYNEQFF. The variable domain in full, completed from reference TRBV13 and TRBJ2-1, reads AAGVIQSPRHLIKEKRETATLKCYPIPRHDTVYWYQQGPGQDPQFLISFYEKMQSDKGSIPDRFSAQQFSDYHSELNMSSLELGDSALYFCASSSQDGGPYNEQFFGPGTRLTVL.

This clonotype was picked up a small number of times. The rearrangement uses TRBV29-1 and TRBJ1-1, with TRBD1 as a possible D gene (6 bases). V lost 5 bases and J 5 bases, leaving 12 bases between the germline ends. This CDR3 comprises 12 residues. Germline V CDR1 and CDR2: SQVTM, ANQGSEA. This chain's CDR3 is CSVRQAGTEAFF. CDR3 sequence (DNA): TGCAGCGTTCGACAGGCGGGGACTGAAGCTTTCTTT.

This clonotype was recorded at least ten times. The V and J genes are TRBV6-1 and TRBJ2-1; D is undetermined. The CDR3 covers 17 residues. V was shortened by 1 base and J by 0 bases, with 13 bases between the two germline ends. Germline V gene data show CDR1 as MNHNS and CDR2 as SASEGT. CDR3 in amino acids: CASSEVFGIVSYNEQFF. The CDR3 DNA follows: TGTGCCAGCAGTGAAGTTTTCGGTATCGTCTCCTACAATGAGCAGTTCTTC.

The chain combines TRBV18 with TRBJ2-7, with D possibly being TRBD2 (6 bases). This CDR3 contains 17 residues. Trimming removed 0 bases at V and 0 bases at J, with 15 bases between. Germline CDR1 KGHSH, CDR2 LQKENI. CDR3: CASSPPTRSGSSYEQYF. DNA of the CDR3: TGTGCCAGCTCACCACCGACACGTAGCGGTAGCTCCTACGAGCAGTACTTC.

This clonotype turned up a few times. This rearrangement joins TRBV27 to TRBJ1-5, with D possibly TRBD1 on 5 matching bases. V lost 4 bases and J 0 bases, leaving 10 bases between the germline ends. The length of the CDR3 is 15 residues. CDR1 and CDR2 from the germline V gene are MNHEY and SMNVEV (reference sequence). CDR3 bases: TGTGCCAGCAGTTCCCGGGACCGTAGCAATCAGCCCCAGCATTTT. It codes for CASSSRDRSNQPQHF.

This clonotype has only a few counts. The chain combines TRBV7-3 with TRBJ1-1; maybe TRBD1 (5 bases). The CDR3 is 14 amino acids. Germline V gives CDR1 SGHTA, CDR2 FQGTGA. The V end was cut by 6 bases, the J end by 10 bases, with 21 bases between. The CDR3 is CASRTQFHSGGAFF. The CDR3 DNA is TGTGCCAGCAGAACCCAGTTTCACTCGGGGGGAGCTTTCTTT. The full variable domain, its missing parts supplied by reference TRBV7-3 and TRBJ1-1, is GAGVSQTPSNKVTEKGKYVELRCDPISGHTALYWYRQSLGQGPEFLIYFQGTGAADDSGLPNDRFFAVRPEGSVSTLKIQRTERGDSAVYLCASRTQFHSGGAFFGQGTRLTVV.

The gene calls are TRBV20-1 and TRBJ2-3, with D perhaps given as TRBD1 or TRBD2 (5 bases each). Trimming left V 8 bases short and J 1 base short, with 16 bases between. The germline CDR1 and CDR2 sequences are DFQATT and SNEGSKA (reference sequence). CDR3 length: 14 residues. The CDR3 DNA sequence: TGCAGTTCTGCCGGGACCGACGGCACAGATACGCAGTATTTT. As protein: CSSAGTDGTDTQYF.

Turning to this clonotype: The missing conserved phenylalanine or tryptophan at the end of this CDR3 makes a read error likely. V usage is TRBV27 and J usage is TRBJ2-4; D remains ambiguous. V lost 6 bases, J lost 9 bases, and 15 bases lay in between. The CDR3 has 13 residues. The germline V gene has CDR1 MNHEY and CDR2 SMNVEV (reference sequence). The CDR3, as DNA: TGTGCCAGCAGCAGAAACAAGGGCGGCATTCAGTACCTC. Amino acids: CASSRNKGGIQYL.

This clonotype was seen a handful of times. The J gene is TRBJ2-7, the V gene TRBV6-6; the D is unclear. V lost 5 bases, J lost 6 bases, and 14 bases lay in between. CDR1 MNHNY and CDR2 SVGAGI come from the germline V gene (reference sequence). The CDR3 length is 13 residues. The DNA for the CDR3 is TGTGCCAGCAGTCCACCGGACCAAGCCGAGCAGTACTTC. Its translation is CASSPPDQAEQYF.

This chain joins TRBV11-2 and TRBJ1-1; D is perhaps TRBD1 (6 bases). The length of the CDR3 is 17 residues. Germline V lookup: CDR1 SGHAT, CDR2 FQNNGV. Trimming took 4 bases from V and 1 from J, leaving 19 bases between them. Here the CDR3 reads CASSWGAGRAPNTEAFF. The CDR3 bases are TGTGCCAGCAGCTGGGGGGCAGGGAGGGCGCCGAACACTGAAGCTTTCTTT.

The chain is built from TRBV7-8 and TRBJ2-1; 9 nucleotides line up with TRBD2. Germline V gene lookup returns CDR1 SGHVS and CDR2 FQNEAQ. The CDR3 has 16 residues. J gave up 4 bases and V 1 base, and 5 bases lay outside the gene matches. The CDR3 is CASSLVAGGIYNEQFF. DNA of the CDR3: TGTGCCAGCAGCTTAGTCGCGGGAGGGATATACAATGAGCAGTTCTTC.

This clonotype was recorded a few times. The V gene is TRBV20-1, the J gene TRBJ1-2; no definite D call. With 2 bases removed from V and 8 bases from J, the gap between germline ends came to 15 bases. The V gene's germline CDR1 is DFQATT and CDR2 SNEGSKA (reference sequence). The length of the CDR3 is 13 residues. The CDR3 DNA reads TGCAGTGCTAGAAACGAGTGGCAGAACGGCTACACCTTC. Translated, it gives CSARNEWQNGYTF.

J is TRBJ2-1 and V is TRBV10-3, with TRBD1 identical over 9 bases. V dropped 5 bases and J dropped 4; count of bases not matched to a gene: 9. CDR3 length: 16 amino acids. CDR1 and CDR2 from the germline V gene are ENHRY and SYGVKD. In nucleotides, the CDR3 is TGTGCCATCAGTCGAATCGGACAGGGGCTTTACAATGAGCAGTTCTTC. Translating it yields CAISRIGQGLYNEQFF.

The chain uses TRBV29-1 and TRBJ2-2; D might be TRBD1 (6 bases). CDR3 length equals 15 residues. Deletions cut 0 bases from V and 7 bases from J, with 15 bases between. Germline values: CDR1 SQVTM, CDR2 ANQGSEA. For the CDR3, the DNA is TGCAGCGTTGAAGACCCGGCAGGGGCGGTCGGGGAGCTGTTTTTT. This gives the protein CSVEDPAGAVGELFF.

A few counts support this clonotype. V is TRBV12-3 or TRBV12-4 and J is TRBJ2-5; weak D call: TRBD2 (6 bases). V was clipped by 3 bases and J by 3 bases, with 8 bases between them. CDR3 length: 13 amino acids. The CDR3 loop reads CASSFRGKETQYF. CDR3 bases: TGTGCCAGCAGTTTTCGGGGGAAAGAGACCCAGTACTTC.

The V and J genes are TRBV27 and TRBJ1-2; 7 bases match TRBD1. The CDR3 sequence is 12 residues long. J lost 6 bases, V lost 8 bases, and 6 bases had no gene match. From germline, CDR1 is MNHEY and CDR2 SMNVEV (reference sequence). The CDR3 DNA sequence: TGTGCCAGCCATAGACAGGGCCATGGCTACACCTTC. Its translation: CASHRQGHGYTF.

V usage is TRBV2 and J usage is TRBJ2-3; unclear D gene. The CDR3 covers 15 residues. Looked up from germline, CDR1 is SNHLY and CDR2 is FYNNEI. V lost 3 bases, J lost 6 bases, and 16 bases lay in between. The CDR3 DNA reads TGTGCCAGCAGTGATGTCGGCAGCCAAGGGGATACGCAGTATTTT. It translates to CASSDVGSQGDTQYF.

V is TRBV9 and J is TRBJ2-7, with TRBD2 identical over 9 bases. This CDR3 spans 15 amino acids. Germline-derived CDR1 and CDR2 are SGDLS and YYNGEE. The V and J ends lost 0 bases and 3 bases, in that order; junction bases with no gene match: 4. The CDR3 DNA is TGTGCCAGCAGCGTAGGGGTTAGCGGGAGCTACGAGCAGTACTTC. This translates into CASSVGVSGSYEQYF.

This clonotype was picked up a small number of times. The DNA for the CDR3 is TGTGCCAGCAGTTTATACCCCCCGGGCTACAATGAGCAGTTCTTC. Translated: CASSLYPPGYNEQFF. The chain employs TRBV27 and TRBJ2-1; D call uncertain. This CDR3 comprises 15 residues. Germline V gene sequence: CDR1 MNHEY, CDR2 SMNVEV (reference sequence). V dropped 1 base and J dropped 3 bases, with 10 bases sitting between them.

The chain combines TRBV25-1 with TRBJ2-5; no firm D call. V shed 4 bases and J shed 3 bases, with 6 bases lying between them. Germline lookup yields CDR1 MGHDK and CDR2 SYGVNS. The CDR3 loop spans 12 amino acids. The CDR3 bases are TGTGCCAGCAGTGCCTTAAAAGAGACCCAGTACTTC. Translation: CASSALKETQYF.